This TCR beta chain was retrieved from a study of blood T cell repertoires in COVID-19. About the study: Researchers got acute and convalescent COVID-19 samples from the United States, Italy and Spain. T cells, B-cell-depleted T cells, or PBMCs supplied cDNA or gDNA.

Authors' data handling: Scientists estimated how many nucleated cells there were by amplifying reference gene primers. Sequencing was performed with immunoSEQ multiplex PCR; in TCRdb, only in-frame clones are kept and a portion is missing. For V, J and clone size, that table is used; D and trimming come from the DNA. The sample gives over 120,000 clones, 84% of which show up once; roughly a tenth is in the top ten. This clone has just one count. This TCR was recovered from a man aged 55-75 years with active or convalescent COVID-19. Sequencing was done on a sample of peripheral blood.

CDR3 in amino acids: CASSLELTSGIGAGELFF. The CDR3 region has the DNA TGTGCCAGCAGTTTAGAATTGACTAGCGGGATAGGGGCCGGGGAGCTGTTTTTT. V is TRBV27 and J is TRBJ2-2; 11 bases agree with TRBD2. V shed 2 bases, J shed 6 bases, and the junction held 11 bases outside the gene matches. Germline values: CDR1 MNHEY, CDR2 SMNVEV (reference sequence). This CDR3 is 18 amino acids long.